The 23 T cell receptor beta chains reported below all come from one sample, sequenced in a study of OX40 agonist ivuxolimab in advanced cancers. The method was immunoSEQ multiplex PCR; TCRdb's version includes in-frame clones alone and lacks a portion of them. The sample lists approximately 28,000 clones, over 60% occurring once. Source: CD4+ or CD8+ T cells sorted from blood, taken in a trial of the OX40 agonist ivuxolimab. Receptors were obtained from an adult with an advanced solid tumor such as melanoma, head and neck, liver or kidney cancer.

The rearrangement uses TRBV5-3 and TRBJ1-3; D is possibly TRBD1 (6 bases). TRBV5-3 is placed among ORFs of uncertain function. This CDR3 comprises 15 residues. V lost 8 bases, J lost 2 bases, and 17 bases lay in between. The CDR3 DNA is TGTGCCAGCAGCACCACCCCAGGGGCTGGAAACACCATATATTTT. Its protein is CASSTTPGAGNTIYF.

The chain combines TRBV18 with TRBJ2-3, with TRBD2 matching 8 bases. The CDR3 contains 15 residues. Trimming took 6 bases from V and 1 from J; bases not matched to a gene: 6. The V gene's germline CDR1 is KGHSH and CDR2 LQKENI. The CDR3 DNA sequence: TGTGCCAGCTCGTCCAGCGGGGGTGGCACAGATACGCAGTATTTT. This translates into CASSSSGGGTDTQYF.

Remarks on this clone: Other DNA sequences in the same sample also yield this CDR3. This rearrangement joins TRBV2 to TRBJ1-5, with 7 nucleotides matching TRBD1. V shed 6 bases and J 0 bases; nucleotides not matched to a gene: 2. This CDR3 is built from 14 residues. CDR1 is SNHLY, CDR2 FYNNEI, per germline. CDR3 protein: CASRGDSSNQPQHF. The CDR3 bases are TGTGCCAGCAGGGGGGACAGTAGCAATCAGCCCCAGCATTTT.

CDR3 amino acids: CASSTGTLYNEQFF. As DNA, the CDR3 is TGTGCCAGCAGTACGGGGACGCTTTACAATGAGCAGTTCTTC. The chain has TRBV6-5 and TRBJ2-1, with D possibly called TRBD1 or TRBD2 (5 bases each). The CDR3 runs to 14 residues. Trimming left V 5 bases short and J 4 bases short, with 12 bases between. Germline CDR1 MNHEY, CDR2 SVGAGI.

The chain has TRBV21-1 and TRBJ1-5. TRBV21-1 is a pseudogene locus. The length of the CDR3 is 13 residues. The chain's CDR3 is CASSAQVNQPQHF. The CDR3 DNA follows: TGTGCCAGCAGCGCGCAAGTCAATCAGCCCCAGCATTTT.

This rearrangement joins TRBV6-1 to TRBJ1-4; TRBD1 matches at 7 bases. CDR1 is MNHNS, CDR2 SASEGT, per germline. This CDR3 comprises 15 residues. J was trimmed by 7 bases and V by 6 bases; bases with no gene match: 11. CDR3 DNA: TGTGCCAGCAGCCCCTTGGGGCAGGGGGGTGAAAAACTGTTTTTT. Protein sequence: CASSPLGQGGEKLFF.

The chain employs TRBV15 and TRBJ1-1; 7 bases align to TRBD1. CDR1 is LNHNV, CDR2 YYDKDF, per germline (reference sequence). Trimming cost V 4 bases and J 2 bases; bases outside gene matches: 10. The CDR3 is 16 amino acids. In DNA, the CDR3 is TGTGCCACCAGCAAACCCCCGGGACAGATAAACACTGAAGCTTTCTTT. Translation gives CATSKPPGQINTEAFF.

The sample holds one count of this clone. The V gene is TRBV30, the J gene TRBJ1-6, with a possible D match to TRBD1 (5 bases). CDR1 and CDR2 from the germline V gene are GTSNPN and SVGIG (reference sequence). Trimming stripped 3 bases from V and 10 bases from J, with 16 bases between. CDR3 size: 14 residues. CDR3 region: CAWRVGVQWSPLHF. CDR3 bases: TGTGCCTGGAGGGTGGGGGTTCAGTGGTCACCCCTCCACTTT.

The chain recombines TRBV7-2 with TRBJ2-7; a possible D gene is TRBD1 (5 bases). Trimming removed 3 bases from V and 4 bases from J, with 10 bases in between. The CDR3 is 13 amino acids. Germline loops: CDR1 SGHTA, CDR2 FQGNSA. The CDR3 region has the DNA TGTGCCAGCAGCTTGGCGACAGATTACGAGCAGTACTTC. Translating gives CASSLATDYEQYF.

The CDR3: CASSSDGYNSPLHF. The CDR3 DNA is TGTGCCAGCAGCTCGGACGGATATAATTCACCCCTCCACTTT. V is TRBV7-3 and J is TRBJ1-6; no clear D. CDR1 and CDR2 (germline): SGHTA, FQGTGA. The V gene lost 4 bases and the J gene lost 4 bases, with 8 bases spanning the gap. This CDR3 is built from 14 residues.

The rearrangement links TRBV20-1 to TRBJ1-1; D may be TRBD1 (6 bases). The CDR3 spans 11 residues. Germline-derived CDR1 and CDR2 are DFQATT and SNEGSKA (reference sequence). V was shortened by 2 bases and J by 11 bases, with 12 bases between the two germline ends. CDR3 sequence (DNA): TGCAGTGCTAGACGCGGGGACACGGCTTTCTTT. Protein product: CSARRGDTAFF.

This clone was counted between two and nine times. V gene TRBV27 combines with J gene TRBJ2-1; D is possibly TRBD1 (6 bases). CDR3 length: 14 amino acids. The V gene's germline CDR1 is MNHEY and CDR2 SMNVEV (reference sequence). Deletions cut 0 bases from V and 7 bases from J, with 10 bases between. Here the CDR3 reads CASSLSTGENEQFF. As DNA, the CDR3 is TGTGCCAGCAGTTTATCGACAGGAGAAAATGAGCAGTTCTTC.

This chain joins TRBV12-5 and TRBJ1-1; D is perhaps TRBD1 (5 bases). The V gene's germline CDR1 is LGHNT and CDR2 FRNRAP. The ends were cut back, 6 bases at V and 5 bases at J, with 13 bases in the middle. This CDR3 has 13 amino acids. The CDR3 loop is CASGPGVRTEAFF. CDR3 nucleotides: TGTGCTAGTGGACCGGGGGTACGGACTGAAGCTTTCTTT.

This chain connects TRBV13 to TRBJ1-5; D is uncertain. Trimming left V 0 bases short and J 8 bases short, with 8 bases between. The germline gives CDR1 PRHDT, CDR2 FYEKMQ (reference sequence). The CDR3 totals 13 residues. This chain's CDR3 is CASSLGGREPQHF. The CDR3 DNA follows: TGTGCCAGCAGCTTAGGGGGTCGGGAGCCCCAGCATTTT.

This chain joins TRBV15 and TRBJ2-1; 8 nucleotides match TRBD1. Germline V gene data show CDR1 as LNHNV and CDR2 as YYDKDF (reference sequence). The CDR3 loop spans 14 amino acids. Losses at the gene ends were 0 bases for V and 9 bases for J; bases not matched to a gene: 4. For the CDR3, the DNA is TGTGCCACCAGCAGAGAGGGACAGGCGCGTGAGCAGTTCTTC. It yields the protein CATSREGQAREQFF.

This chain connects TRBV7-2 to TRBJ2-5; 9 bases match TRBD2. CDR1 and CDR2 (germline): SGHTA, FQGNSA. This CDR3 has 15 residues. V trimming: 1 base; J trimming: 5 bases; junction bases outside the gene matches: 5. The CDR3 DNA reads as TGTGCCAGCAGCTTAGGGGGACTAGCCGGGGAGACCCAGTACTTC. As protein: CASSLGGLAGETQYF.

The chain joins TRBV7-2 to TRBJ2-5; perhaps D is TRBD1 or TRBD2 (5 bases each). The germline gives CDR1 SGHTA, CDR2 FQGNSA. The V end lost 2 bases, the J end lost 8 bases, and 9 bases lay between the germline ends. The CDR3 contains 12 residues. CDR3 residues: CASSLMRGTQYF. The CDR3 DNA reads as TGTGCCAGCAGCTTAATGAGGGGAACCCAGTACTTC.

The CDR3 is CASSSRSSSTDTQYF. In DNA form, the CDR3 reads TGCGCCAGCAGCTCAAGGAGCTCTAGCACAGATACGCAGTATTTT. The chain has TRBV5-1 and TRBJ2-3; D uncertain. The germline CDR1 and CDR2 sequences are SGHRS and YFSETQ. The CDR3 totals 15 residues. Trimming removed 3 bases at V and 0 bases at J, with 11 bases between. Filled out from reference TRBV5-1 and TRBJ2-3, the complete variable domain reads KAGVTQTPRYLIKTRGQQVTLSCSPISGHRSVSWYQQTPGQGLQFLFEYFSETQRNKGNFPGRFSGRQFSNSRSEMNVSTLELGDSALYLCASSSRSSSTDTQYFGPGTRLTVL.

J is TRBJ2-3 and V is TRBV6-6; 8 nucleotides align to TRBD2. Germline V lookup: CDR1 MNHNY, CDR2 SVGAGI (reference sequence). The CDR3 contains 15 residues. V was clipped by 5 bases and J by 4 bases; unmatched bases: 8. CDR3 amino acids: CASSRRTSYPDTQYF. For the CDR3, the DNA is TGTGCCAGCAGTCGACGGACTAGCTATCCAGATACGCAGTATTTT.

This chain connects TRBV5-4 to TRBJ2-3; D is perhaps TRBD1 (6 bases). V lost 3 bases and J lost 0, with 17 bases in between. Germline V gene data show CDR1 as SGHNT and CDR2 as YYREEE (reference sequence). This CDR3 has 17 residues. The CDR3 DNA reads TGTGCCAGCAGCTCCGCAACCTTGAGGGGGAGCACAGATACGCAGTATTTT. Amino acids: CASSSATLRGSTDTQYF.

In this sample, this clone turned up a few times. This chain joins TRBV6-5 and TRBJ2-2; 11 bases align to TRBD1. CDR3 length: 16 residues. Germline V gene sequence: CDR1 MNHEY, CDR2 SVGAGI. V was pared by 6 bases and J by 4 bases, with 7 bases of the junction left unmatched. CDR3 DNA: TGTGCCAGCAGATACGGACAGGGGGCAAGCACCGGGGAGCTGTTTTTT. Translation: CASRYGQGASTGELFF.

Within the sample, this clone is medium-sized (0.01 to 0.1%). The rearrangement joins TRBV20-1 to TRBJ1-4; D gene ambiguous. This CDR3 is 11 amino acids long. Germline CDR1 reads DFQATT; CDR2 reads SNEGSKA (reference sequence). V was trimmed by 3 bases and J by 11 bases, leaving 10 bases between them. The CDR3: CSARVIDKLFF. CDR3 coding DNA: TGCAGTGCTAGGGTGATTGACAAACTGTTTTTT.

The rearrangement uses TRBV10-1 and TRBJ2-3; 11 positions match TRBD2. Per the germline V gene, CDR1 is WNHNN and CDR2 is SYGVQD (reference sequence). CDR3 length: 16 residues. Trimming cost V 0 bases and J 2 bases; bases outside gene matches: 1. The CDR3 loop is CASSESGLADTDTQYF. The CDR3 DNA reads as TGCGCCAGCAGTGAGTCGGGACTAGCGGACACAGATACGCAGTATTTT.